This T cell receptor (beta chain) comes out of a study of identical twins. Every one of the donors was a healthy Caucasian. With regard to this clonotype: Its antigen is unknown.

Template switching added a universal primer site, and cDNA bore unique molecular identifiers. TCRdb recomputed calls from the 5' RACE reads with MiXCR, one row per CDR3 protein. In the table there are 570,000 or so distinct CDR3 sequences, 9% to 10% of which are singletons. Study observations and caveats: Cross-sectional statistical analysis was relied on for the conclusions, without the same donors being followed. Invariant MAIT and iNKT cells may have partly biased zero-insertion analyses.

Germline V lookup: CDR1 LNHNV, CDR2 YYDKDF (reference sequence). The V and J ends lost 8 bases and 7 bases, in that order; junction bases with no gene match: 9. This CDR3 is built from 15 residues. The sample also formed part of further work on yellow fever vaccine responses in identical twins.

The TCR comes from a woman under 30 in good health. Material: PBMCs. The chain employs TRBV15 and TRBJ2-2; 11 nucleotides agree with TRBD2. This CDR3 is CATSPTSGVIGELFF. The CDR3, as DNA: TGTGCCACCTCTCCGACTAGCGGGGTGATCGGGGAGCTGTTTTTT.